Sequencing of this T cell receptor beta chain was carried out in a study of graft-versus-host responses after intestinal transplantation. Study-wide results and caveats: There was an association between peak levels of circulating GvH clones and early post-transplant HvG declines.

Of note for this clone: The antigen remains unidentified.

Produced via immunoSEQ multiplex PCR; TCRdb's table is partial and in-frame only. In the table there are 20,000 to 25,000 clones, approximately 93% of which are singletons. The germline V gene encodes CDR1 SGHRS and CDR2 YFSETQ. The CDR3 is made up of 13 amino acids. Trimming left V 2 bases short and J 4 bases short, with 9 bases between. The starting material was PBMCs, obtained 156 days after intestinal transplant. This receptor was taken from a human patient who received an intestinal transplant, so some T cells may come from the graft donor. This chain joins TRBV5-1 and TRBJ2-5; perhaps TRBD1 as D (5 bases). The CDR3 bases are TGCGCCAGCAGCTTCCAGGGTCGAGAGACCCAGTACTTC. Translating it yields CASSFQGRETQYF. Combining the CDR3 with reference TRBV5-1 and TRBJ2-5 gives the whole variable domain KAGVTQTPRYLIKTRGQQVTLSCSPISGHRSVSWYQQTPGQGLQFLFEYFSETQRNKGNFPGRFSGRQFSNSRSEMNVSTLELGDSALYLCASSFQGRETQYFGPGTRLLVL.